The 8 T cell receptor beta chains below all came from one sample that was sequenced in a study of blood T cells in healthy people across ages (dated by TCRdb to the mid-2010s). Libraries were prepared through 5' RACE. Sequenced using an Illumina HiSeq 2500. A second PCR of about 7 to 12 cycles was run with a J-beta primer mix and a sample-barcoded 5' primer. Clones were called with MiXCR by TCRdb after fastp trimmed the public reads at Q25, and only in-frame beta chains were retained. Each record represents a unique CDR3 protein, reported with the most common genes and DNA among its rows. The sample data list 950,000 to 1,200,000 distinct CDR3 sequences, and around two fifths of these were observed just once. The top ten hold over 10% of the sample. The sequenced sample consisted of blood. The receptors come from a man aged 18-30 years in good health.

The chain links TRBV5-6 to TRBJ1-6; D may be TRBD1 (6 bases). Germline V CDR1 and CDR2: SGHDT, YYEEEE. V was shortened by 3 bases and J by 6 bases, with 10 bases between the two germline ends. The CDR3 extends over 14 amino acids. This CDR3 is CASSSGTLNSPLHF. Written as DNA, the CDR3 is TGTGCCAGCAGCTCCGGGACACTTAATTCACCCCTCCACTTT. Drawing the rest from reference TRBV5-6 and TRBJ1-6, the complete variable domain is DAGVTQSPTHLIKTRGQQVTLRCSPKSGHDTVSWYQQALGQGPQFIFQYYEEEERQRGNFPDRFSGHQFPNYSSELNVNALLLGDSALYLCASSSGTLNSPLHFGNGTRLTVT.

The sample holds a few counts of this clonotype. The gene calls are TRBV30 and TRBJ1-2, with a tentative D call TRBD1 (5 bases). CDR1 and CDR2 from the germline V gene are GTSNPN and SVGIG (reference sequence). There are 11 residues in the CDR3. V was pared by 5 bases and J by 5 bases, with 9 bases between. The CDR3 loop reads CAWGTSYGYTF. CDR3 sequence (DNA): TGTGCCTGGGGGACCTCATATGGCTACACCTTC.

The rearrangement joins TRBV20-1 to TRBJ1-4; 10 nucleotides agree with TRBD1. CDR1 DFQATT and CDR2 SNEGSKA come from the germline V gene (reference sequence). The CDR3 is 15 amino acids. The V and J ends lost 2 bases and 3 bases, in that order; junction bases with no gene match: 3. The CDR3 DNA follows: TGCAGTGCTAGATCAGGGACAGGGGCTAATGAAAAACTGTTTTTT. Its protein is CSARSGTGANEKLFF.

V is TRBV7-2 and J is TRBJ2-3; 11 bases align to TRBD2. This CDR3 has 17 amino acids. CDR1 SGHTA and CDR2 FQGNSA come from the germline V gene. V was pared by 5 bases and J by 0 bases, with 7 bases of the junction left unmatched. DNA for the CDR3: TGTGCCAGCAGCGACCCCGGGACTAGCGGCAGCACAGATACGCAGTATTTT. It codes for CASSDPGTSGSTDTQYF.

The chain combines TRBV20-1 with TRBJ2-1; D not certain. The J call is doubtful: the DNA matches TRBJ2-7 better. Germline assignment: CDR1 DFQATT and CDR2 SNEGSKA (reference sequence). The CDR3 extends over 14 amino acids. CDR3 in amino acids: CSAREGPAFYEQYF. Written as DNA, the CDR3 is TGCAGTGCTAGAGAAGGACCGGCGTTCTACGAGCAGTACTTC.

As to this clonotype: One end of the junction varies from germline; a read error may be responsible. The chain combines TRBV5-1 with TRBJ1-2; D remains unclear. Germline V CDR1 and CDR2: SGHRS, YFSETQ. This CDR3 is 13 amino acids long. The CDR3 loop is CANSLQADYGYTF. The CDR3 bases are TGCGCCAACAGCTTGCAGGCAGACTATGGCTACACCTTC.

This clonotype was picked up one time. The chain carries TRBV6-5 and TRBJ1-1, with D unclear. The CDR3 totals 14 residues. V lost 2 bases, J lost 4 bases, and 11 bases lay in between. Germline CDR1 is MNHEY and CDR2 is SVGAGI. The CDR3 loop is CASSYPNKGTEAFF. Here the CDR3 DNA reads TGTGCCAGCAGTTACCCGAATAAGGGCACTGAAGCTTTCTTT.

The gene calls are TRBV7-2 and TRBJ1-2; D not certain. The ends were cut back, 1 base at V and 1 base at J, with 7 bases in the middle. CDR1 SGHTA and CDR2 FQGNSA come from the germline V gene. The CDR3 is made up of 14 amino acids. The CDR3 is CASSLGHINYGYTF. As DNA, the CDR3 is TGTGCCAGCAGCTTAGGACATATTAACTATGGCTACACCTTC. Looking up the rest from reference TRBV7-2 and TRBJ1-2 gives the full variable domain: GAGVSQSPSNKVTEKGKDVELRCDPISGHTALYWYRQSLGQGLEFLIYFQGNSAPDKSGLPSDRFSAERTGGSVSTLTIQRTQQEDSAVYLCASSLGHINYGYTFGSGTRLTVV.